This T cell receptor (beta chain) came from a study of T-cell memory formation after mild COVID-19. About the research overall: Largely, TCR clusters stayed within a single donor.

J was trimmed by 5 bases and V by 6 bases; bases with no gene match: 5. The germline gives CDR1 MNHEY, CDR2 SVGEGT. The CDR3 consists of 13 residues. TCRdb passed the 5' RACE reads through MiXCR, listing each CDR3 protein once. The repertoire holds 450,000 to 700,000 distinct CDR3 sequences, with more than 15% as singletons. Sequenced input: PBMCs or a T cell subset sorted from them (not recorded which). The TCR comes from an adult woman who had mild COVID-19 (a few samples of this study predate the infection). Cell type and time point are not known. This sequence joins TRBV6-2 or TRBV6-3 and TRBJ2-7; TRBD1 matches at 9 bases. Here the CDR3 reads CASRRTGENEQYF. DNA for the CDR3: TGTGCCAGCAGGAGGACAGGGGAAAACGAGCAGTACTTC.